The 29 T cell receptor beta chains presented below share a single source sample, sequenced in a study of identical twins. TCRdb reprocessed the 5' RACE reads with MiXCR, giving one entry per CDR3 protein. The sample lists 500,000 to 600,000 distinct CDR3 sequences; 20% to 25% were seen once. Another study also made use of these data, one on T cells expressing NK-cell markers.

The source material was CD4+ T cells sorted from blood. These receptors came from a young woman in good health.

The rearrangement links TRBV4-1 to TRBJ1-4, with D possibly TRBD1 on 5 matching bases. Germline V gene lookup returns CDR1 MGHRA and CDR2 YSYEKL. This CDR3 spans 15 amino acids. Deletions cut 4 bases from V and 3 bases from J, with 12 bases between. CDR3 protein: CASSLLGAANEKLFF. Written as DNA, the CDR3 is TGCGCCAGCAGCCTACTAGGGGCGGCTAATGAAAAACTGTTTTTT.

This clonotype has at least ten counts. The chain carries TRBV5-1 and TRBJ2-3, with D perhaps matching TRBD1 (5 bases). Per germline, CDR1 SGHRS and CDR2 YFSETQ. The V end lost 0 bases, the J end lost 5 bases, and 10 bases lay between the germline ends. The CDR3 spans 14 residues. Here the CDR3 reads CASSLDGAGDTQYF. The CDR3 bases are TGCGCCAGCAGCTTGGATGGGGCAGGAGATACGCAGTATTTT.

The V call is TRBV27, the J call TRBJ2-7; D not certain. Germline CDR1 MNHEY, CDR2 SMNVEV (reference sequence). CDR3 length: 16 residues. V lost 0 bases, J lost 0 bases, and 12 bases lay in between. CDR3 sequence: CASSLSTYRSSYEQYF. DNA of the CDR3: TGTGCCAGCAGTTTATCCACATACCGAAGCTCCTACGAGCAGTACTTC.

V and J are TRBV3-1 and TRBJ2-2; possible D gene TRBD1, 5 bases. The CDR3 length is 15 residues. CDR1 is LGHDT and CDR2 is YNNKEL in the germline V gene (reference sequence). V was pared by 2 bases and J by 6 bases, with 13 bases between. DNA of the CDR3: TGTGCCAGCAGCCAACGAGCAGGGTTTTCCGGGGAGCTGTTTTTT. It yields the protein CASSQRAGFSGELFF. The full variable domain, rest sourced from reference TRBV3-1 and TRBJ2-2, is DTAVSQTPKYLVTQMGNDKSIKCEQNLGHDTMYWYKQDSKKFLKIMFSYNNKELIINETVPNRFSPKSPDKAHLNLHINSLELGDSAVYFCASSQRAGFSGELFFGEGSRLTVL.

This clonotype was seen a handful of times. In DNA form, the CDR3 reads TGCGCCAGCACCCTCCTAGCGGGAGGGCCAGAAGAGACCCAGTACTTC. Its protein is CASTLLAGGPEETQYF. V usage is TRBV5-1 and J usage is TRBJ2-5; the match to TRBD2 covers 12 bases. The CDR3 is 16 residues long. The V gene's germline CDR1 is SGHRS and CDR2 YFSETQ. The trim removed 6 bases at V and 3 bases at J, leaving 9 bases unmatched.

This sequence joins TRBV20-1 and TRBJ2-5, with 10 bases matching TRBD2. Unmatched junction bases numbered 7, after V lost 4 bases and J lost 5 bases. The CDR3 consists of 14 residues. CDR1 and CDR2 (germline): DFQATT, SNEGSKA (reference sequence). CDR3 sequence reads: CSAIEREGRETQYF. CDR3 DNA sequence: TGCAGTGCTATAGAGCGGGAGGGCCGTGAGACCCAGTACTTC.

The chain uses TRBV3-1 and TRBJ2-7; D is perhaps TRBD1 (5 bases). The CDR3 is 14 residues long. The V end was cut by 3 bases, the J end by 3 bases, with 12 bases between. Germline CDR1 is LGHDT and CDR2 is YNNKEL (reference sequence). The CDR3 reads CASSQKQENYEQYF. Written as DNA, the CDR3 is TGTGCCAGCAGCCAGAAACAGGAAAACTACGAGCAGTACTTC.

This clonotype was seen only a few times. The genes are TRBV20-1 and TRBJ1-2; D is unresolved. Between the trimmed V and J ends, which lost 0 bases and 7 bases, there was a span of 9 bases. The length of the CDR3 is 12 residues. Germline V gene sequence: CDR1 DFQATT, CDR2 SNEGSKA (reference sequence). DNA for the CDR3: TGCAGTGCTAGAGATGGCAGGACTGGCTACACCTTC. Its protein is CSARDGRTGYTF.

This clonotype has a handful of counts. J is TRBJ2-7 and V is TRBV7-2, with D perhaps TRBD2 (7 bases). Germline V lookup: CDR1 SGHTA, CDR2 FQGNSA. The CDR3 extends over 13 amino acids. V lost 4 bases, J lost 4 bases, and 11 bases lay in between. The CDR3 DNA reads TGTGCCAGCAGCTCCAGGGGAGGGTACGAGCAGTACTTC. Its translation: CASSSRGGYEQYF. The complete variable domain, with remaining parts taken from reference TRBV7-2 and TRBJ2-7, reads GAGVSQSPSNKVTEKGKDVELRCDPISGHTALYWYRQSLGQGLEFLIYFQGNSAPDKSGLPSDRFSAERTGGSVSTLTIQRTQQEDSAVYLCASSSRGGYEQYFGPGTRLTVT.

The chain employs TRBV2 and TRBJ2-3; perhaps TRBD2 as D (5 bases). V lost 2 bases and J 2 bases, leaving 8 bases between the germline ends. The CDR3 runs 14 residues. The V gene's germline CDR1 is SNHLY and CDR2 FYNNEI. The CDR3 DNA reads TGTGCCAGCAGTGAACGGGAATACACAGATACGCAGTATTTT. Its translation is CASSEREYTDTQYF.

V gene TRBV2 combines with J gene TRBJ2-7; TRBD2 is a possible D gene (5 bases). Germline V gives CDR1 SNHLY, CDR2 FYNNEI. Trimming removed 1 base at V and 6 bases at J, with 7 bases between. The CDR3 totals 12 residues. The CDR3 DNA reads TGTGCCAGCAGTGAAGGGACTGGCGAGCAGTACTTC. Encoded protein: CASSEGTGEQYF. Based on the CDR3 plus reference TRBV2 and TRBJ2-7, the full variable domain is EPEVTQTPSHQVTQMGQEVILRCVPISNHLYFYWYRQILGQKVEFLVSFYNNEISEKSEIFDDQFSVERPDGSNFTLKIRSTKLEDSAMYFCASSEGTGEQYFGPGTRLTVT.

This clonotype was recorded a few times. J is TRBJ2-1 and V is TRBV12-3 or TRBV12-4; D is unclear. This CDR3 region has 16 residues. Trimming shortened V by 1 base and J by 0 bases, and 10 bases separated the two germline ends. CDR3 loop: CASSLGSRSSYNEQFF. The CDR3 DNA reads as TGTGCCAGCAGTTTAGGCTCCCGTAGCTCCTACAATGAGCAGTTCTTC.

This clonotype was seen a few times. The chain has TRBV2 and TRBJ1-2; unclear D gene. CDR1 SNHLY and CDR2 FYNNEI come from the germline V gene. This CDR3 has 13 residues. Trimming took off 3 bases at V and 6 bases at J, with 11 bases between the two ends. DNA for the CDR3: TGTGCCAGCAGTGACCGACCACGCGATGGCTACACCTTC. Translation: CASSDRPRDGYTF.

This clonotype was seen only a few times. The chain employs TRBV10-3 and TRBJ2-2; D uncertain. The CDR3 is made up of 15 amino acids. Germline lookup yields CDR1 ENHRY and CDR2 SYGVKD. The V end lost 4 bases, the J end lost 2 bases, and 11 bases lay between the germline ends. In nucleotides, the CDR3 is TGTGCCATCAGTGCGGCCTCGTCAAACACCGGGGAGCTGTTTTTT. Translating gives CAISAASSNTGELFF.

The table lists this clonotype with many counts. This rearrangement joins TRBV29-1 to TRBJ2-1, with D tentatively TRBD2 (6 bases). This CDR3 is 16 amino acids long. V was cut by 4 bases and J by 2 bases, with 18 bases left in between. Per the germline V gene, CDR1 is SQVTM and CDR2 is ANQGSEA. CDR3 DNA: TGCAGCGTTGCTTTTCGGAGCGGCGGGGCCTACAATGAGCAGTTCTTC. Its translation: CSVAFRSGGAYNEQFF.

CDR3: CASSSWDQPQHF. As DNA, the CDR3 is TGTGCCAGCAGCTCGTGGGATCAGCCCCAGCATTTT. This rearrangement joins TRBV7-8 to TRBJ1-5; D is ambiguous. The CDR3 sequence is 12 residues long. V lost 4 bases and J lost 5, with 6 bases in between. In germline, CDR1 is SGHVS, CDR2 FQNEAQ.

This clonotype was counted only a few times. The rearrangement uses TRBV7-6 and TRBJ2-2; D call uncertain. Between the trimmed V and J ends, which lost 5 bases and 2 bases, there was a span of 18 bases. CDR3 length equals 17 residues. Per the germline V gene, CDR1 is SGHVS and CDR2 is FNYEAQ. CDR3 sequence reads: CASSPRTHPKNTGELFF. The DNA of the CDR3 is TGTGCCAGCAGCCCCCGCACCCATCCAAAAAACACCGGGGAGCTGTTTTTT.

This clonotype showed up many times. V usage is TRBV14 and J usage is TRBJ2-1; a possible D gene is TRBD1 (5 bases). The germline V gene has CDR1 SGHDN and CDR2 FVKESK. Trimming took 0 bases from V and 12 from J, leaving 9 bases between them. The CDR3 sequence is 12 residues long. In DNA, the CDR3 is TGTGCCAGCAGCCAAGACAGGGCAGGGCAGTTCTTC. The encoded protein is CASSQDRAGQFF.

This clonotype has just a few counts. V gene TRBV4-3 combines with J gene TRBJ1-2; D is unclear. CDR1 LGHNA and CDR2 YSLEER come from the germline V gene. V lost 0 bases to trimming and J lost 8 bases, with 10 bases between them. The CDR3 runs to 13 residues. Here the CDR3 reads CASSQDRGNGYTF. CDR3 coding DNA: TGCGCCAGCAGCCAAGATAGAGGGAACGGCTACACCTTC.

The chain recombines TRBV7-9 with TRBJ1-1; no reliable D call. Germline V gene lookup returns CDR1 SEHNR and CDR2 FQNEAQ (reference sequence). This CDR3 region has 13 residues. Trimming took off 5 bases at V and 3 bases at J, with 10 bases between the two ends. CDR3 coding DNA: TGTGCCAGCAGCGTGGACGTTGACACTGAAGCTTTCTTT. Amino acid sequence: CASSVDVDTEAFF.

The V gene is TRBV7-3, the J gene TRBJ2-5; possible D gene TRBD1, 6 bases. The ends were cut back, 5 bases at V and 2 bases at J, with 12 bases in the middle. CDR1 SGHTA and CDR2 FQGTGA come from the germline V gene. The CDR3 loop spans 14 amino acids. CDR3 in amino acids: CASSQLGQQETQYF. The CDR3 nucleotides are TGTGCCAGCAGCCAACTCGGACAGCAAGAGACCCAGTACTTC.

This clonotype was counted between two and nine times. The chain has TRBV20-1 and TRBJ1-5, with a tentative D call TRBD1 (5 bases). Germline CDR1 and CDR2: DFQATT and SNEGSKA (reference sequence). Trimming removed 5 bases at V and 4 bases at J, with 12 bases between. The CDR3 loop spans 13 amino acids. The DNA for the CDR3 is TGCAGTGCTGGAGGGGCTGGGAATCAGCCCCAGCATTTT. Translating gives CSAGGAGNQPQHF.

This chain links TRBV5-1 with TRBJ1-1; D uncertain. The CDR3 sequence is 14 residues long. Deletions cut 4 bases from V and 4 bases from J, with 14 bases between. Per the germline V gene, CDR1 is SGHRS and CDR2 is YFSETQ. As DNA, the CDR3 is TGCGCCAGCAGCCAAGACGGGCGGGGCACTGAAGCTTTCTTT. It encodes CASSQDGRGTEAFF.

This clonotype was picked up a small number of times. This chain links TRBV7-9 with TRBJ1-4; D ambiguous. CDR3 length: 13 amino acids. The V gene lost 7 bases and the J gene lost 8 bases, with 14 bases spanning the gap. Looked up from germline, CDR1 is SEHNR and CDR2 is FQNEAQ (reference sequence). CDR3 in amino acids: CASTAWGGEKLFF. In DNA form, the CDR3 reads TGTGCCAGCACAGCGTGGGGAGGGGAAAAACTGTTTTTT.

The table lists this clonotype with a few counts. The V and J genes are TRBV11-2 and TRBJ2-2; D is unclear. The V gene lost 6 bases and the J gene lost 7 bases, with 12 bases spanning the gap. Germline-derived CDR1 and CDR2 are SGHAT and FQNNGV. The CDR3 is 13 residues long. The CDR3 DNA reads TGTGCCAGCAGGCCGAGCTGGGGCGGGGAGCTGTTTTTT. This encodes CASRPSWGGELFF.

This clonotype appeared a few times. This chain uses TRBV7-9 with TRBJ2-3; 8 bases agree with TRBD2. Trimming at V came to 6 bases and at J to 2 bases, leaving 13 bases not matched to a gene. The CDR3 runs 17 residues. CDR1 SEHNR and CDR2 FQNEAQ come from the germline V gene (reference sequence). The CDR3 here is CASRPKLAASITDTQYF. Written as DNA, the CDR3 is TGTGCCAGCAGACCCAAACTAGCGGCGTCCATCACAGATACGCAGTATTTT.

This clonotype has just a few counts. The rearrangement uses TRBV12-3 or TRBV12-4 and TRBJ1-1; D remains ambiguous. This CDR3 spans 12 amino acids. Trimming removed 9 bases at V and 4 bases at J, with 12 bases between. CDR3 in amino acids: CASMSTRTEAFF. The CDR3 DNA follows: TGTGCCAGTATGTCGACGCGCACTGAAGCTTTCTTT.

This clonotype was found many times. The chain couples TRBV20-1 to TRBJ2-1; D possibly corresponds to TRBD2 (5 bases). Germline V lookup: CDR1 DFQATT, CDR2 SNEGSKA (reference sequence). V gave up 3 bases and J gave up 0 bases, with 15 bases separating them. The CDR3 spans 16 residues. CDR3 in amino acids: CSASLSSGSSYNEQFF. The CDR3 DNA is TGCAGTGCTAGTTTGTCGAGCGGAAGCTCCTACAATGAGCAGTTCTTC.

This clonotype was observed a few times. V and J are TRBV6-1 and TRBJ1-2; no clear D gene. The CDR3 is 14 amino acids. Per germline, CDR1 MNHNS and CDR2 SASEGT. Between the trimmed V and J ends, which lost 6 bases and 8 bases, there was a span of 19 bases. In DNA form, the CDR3 reads TGTGCCAGCAGCGACCCACCCGAACGCGGGGGCTACACCTTC. Translation gives CASSDPPERGGYTF.